Described below is a single T cell receptor (beta chain) sequence and its context. This sample is part of a study of blood T cell repertoires in COVID-19. Study context: Italy, Spain and the United States were the sources of the convalescent and acute COVID-19 samples. T cells, B-cell-depleted T cells, or PBMCs provided the cDNA or gDNA that served as material.

In the original workflow: Estimation of nucleated cell counts was performed using reference gene primer amplification. The data were produced by immunoSEQ multiplex PCR, yet TCRdb's version contains in-frame clones alone and is incomplete. Clone size and V and J calls were adopted from that table, with D and trimming inferred from the DNA. The sample includes about 76,000 clones, 82% of them seen just once. This CDR3 contains 14 residues. Germline V lookup: CDR1 WNHNN, CDR2 SYGVQD (reference sequence). The trim removed 5 bases at V and 4 bases at J, leaving 5 bases unmatched. The gene calls are TRBV10-1 and TRBJ2-3; 8 bases are a match to TRBD1. This sequence was found in a human donor in a cohort sampled during active COVID-19. The sample comprised peripheral blood. The CDR3 DNA sequence: TGCGCCAGCAGTAAAACAGGGGGAGCAGATACGCAGTATTTT. Translated: CASSKTGGADTQYF.